This T cell receptor (beta chain) was retrieved from a study of cytomegalovirus exposure and HLA in healthy donors. Findings and limits, study-wide: Within the 120 or so validation repertoires, first-cohort TCR clusters tended to co-occur, according to a later analysis. Investigators reported approximately 170 TCR beta chains as tied to cytomegalovirus. The authors confirmed in vitro that a few CMV-associated chains were specific for CMV antigens.

About this clone itself: The antigen remains undetermined.

The protocol was immunoSEQ multiplex PCR, while the TCRdb copy is restricted to in-frame clones and leaves out a portion. The sample includes 250,000 to 400,000 clones, 88% of them seen just once. V was pared by 3 bases and J by 5 bases, with 4 bases of the junction left unmatched. There are 15 residues in the CDR3. Germline V gene sequence: CDR1 SGDLS, CDR2 YYNGEE. The receptor was isolated from a man younger than 40 in good health and CMV-seronegative. The chain carries TRBV9 and TRBJ2-3; 12 nucleotides align to TRBD2. The sample was PBMCs. CDR3 residues: CASSALAGGQDTQYF. Here the CDR3 DNA reads TGTGCCAGCAGCGCCCTAGCGGGGGGGCAAGATACGCAGTATTTT.